This T cell receptor beta chain originates from a study of blood T cells in healthy people across ages. Study-level points and caveats: Naive CD4+ cells and diversity were both higher in long-lived donors than in aged donors.

PCR was performed a second time for about 7 to 12 cycles using a sample-barcoded 5' primer and a J-beta primer mix. All cDNA molecules were each tagged by a template-switch adaptor with 12 random nucleotides. TCRdb re-called the 5' RACE reads with MiXCR, one entry per CDR3 protein. The data show fewer than 750,000 distinct CDR3 sequences, around 50% seen once. This clonotype showed up many times. Its antigen is not known. At one end the junction does not follow the germline gene, possibly because of a read error. CDR1 is SGHAT and CDR2 is FQNNGV in the germline V gene. This CDR3 has 12 amino acids. Sequenced sample: blood. The clonotype was recovered from an elderly woman in good health. The rearrangement links TRBV11-2 to TRBJ2-7; 8 nucleotides align to TRBD2. The CDR3 region is CASARGGYEQYF. In DNA form, the CDR3 reads TGCGCCAGCGCCCGGGGGGGCTACGAGCAGTACTTC.